These 12 T cell receptor beta chains originate from one sample sequenced in a study of beta chain features in type 1 diabetes. Regarding the study as a whole: Moderate but significant shortening of TCRB CDR3s was recorded in all four CD4+ subsets from Type 1 diabetes patients.

Reverse transcription of all isolated RNA meant that expressed TCRB transcripts were sequenced. Clones were sequenced by immunoSEQ multiplex PCR, and TCRdb holds only the in-frame ones, with some missing. The table records 25,000 to 30,000 clones, roughly 50% of them present only once. For these receptors, no antigen is known. The specimen sequenced was Tregs from blood. The source is a young woman with type 1 diabetes.

The rearrangement links TRBV18 to TRBJ1-2; D is possibly TRBD1 (5 bases). Between the trimmed V and J ends, which lost 4 bases and 8 bases, there was a span of 20 bases. This CDR3 region has 15 residues. Germline V gene data show CDR1 as KGHSH and CDR2 as LQKENI. The CDR3 bases are TGTGCCAGCTCACAGGGAGGGGCCTCTTCCAGCGGCTACACCTTC. As protein: CASSQGGASSSGYTF.

The gene calls are TRBV20-1 and TRBJ2-1, with no clear D. This CDR3 comprises 11 residues. The germline V gene has CDR1 DFQATT and CDR2 SNEGSKA (reference sequence). The CDR3 DNA reads as TGCAGGACTCCGGGTTTAAATGAGCAGTTCTTC. Amino acids: CRTPGLNEQFF.

J is TRBJ2-3 and V is TRBV16; D uncertain. Between the trimmed V and J ends, which lost 0 bases and 6 bases, there was a span of 4 bases. Germline values: CDR1 KGHSY, CDR2 FQNENV. The CDR3 covers 12 residues. Here the CDR3 reads CASSQSRDTQYF. For the CDR3, the DNA is TGTGCCAGCAGCCAATCGCGGGATACGCAGTATTTT. Full variable domain (rest looked up from reference TRBV16 and TRBJ2-3): GEEVAQTPKHLVRGEGQKAKLYCAPIKGHSYVFWYQQVLKNEFKFLISFQNENVFDETGMPKERFSAKCLPNSPCSLEIQATKLEDSAVYFCASSQSRDTQYFGPGTRLTVL.

To note about this clone: Mismatch with germline at one junction end may stem from a read error. V and J are TRBV30 and TRBJ2-3; D is perhaps TRBD2 (6 bases). The CDR3 has 15 residues. Germline CDR1 is GTSNPN and CDR2 is SVGIG (reference sequence). CDR3 sequence (DNA): TGTGTCTGGGGGGTGACTTACGGGATCACAGATACGCAGTATTTT. This sequence encodes CVWGVTYGITDTQYF.

The chain has TRBV27 and TRBJ2-1; no clear D gene. V lost 5 bases and J lost 5, with 13 bases in between. There are 14 residues in the CDR3. The V gene's germline CDR1 is MNHEY and CDR2 SMNVEV (reference sequence). This CDR3 is CASSPIARNNEQFF. As DNA, the CDR3 is TGTGCCAGCAGTCCTATAGCCCGGAACAATGAGCAGTTCTTC.

The chain carries TRBV19 and TRBJ1-1; 9 bases fit TRBD1. The germline gives CDR1 LNHDA, CDR2 SQIVND (reference sequence). The CDR3 covers 13 residues. V shed 8 bases, J shed 0 bases, and the junction held 1 base outside the gene matches. The CDR3 loop reads CASDRGMNTEAFF. CDR3 DNA: TGTGCCAGTGACAGGGGGATGAACACTGAAGCTTTCTTT.

In this sample, this clone turned up a few times. This chain joins TRBV6-5 and TRBJ2-2, with no clear D. CDR3 size: 13 residues. The ends were cut back, 0 bases at V and 7 bases at J, with 6 bases in the middle. CDR1 MNHEY and CDR2 SVGAGI come from the germline V gene. This CDR3 is CASSYSSGGELFF. CDR3 sequence (DNA): TGTGCCAGCAGTTACTCGTCAGGCGGGGAGCTGTTTTTT.

This clone was counted a single time. The CDR3 DNA sequence: TGCAGCGTTGCCCCTAGTACAACCTACGAGCAGTACTTC. Translating gives CSVAPSTTYEQYF. The rearrangement uses TRBV29-1 and TRBJ2-5; no clear D. The tail of the sequence fits TRBJ2-7 better, so the J call may be wrong. From germline, CDR1 is SQVTM and CDR2 ANQGSEA. The CDR3 contains 13 residues.

This chain joins TRBV11-2 and TRBJ1-1, with 8 bases aligning to TRBD1. CDR1 is SGHAT, CDR2 FQNNGV, per germline. J was trimmed by 4 bases and V by 1 base; bases with no gene match: 8. There are 16 residues in the CDR3. The CDR3: CASSLVQGALGTEAFF. The DNA for the CDR3 is TGTGCCAGCAGCTTAGTCCAGGGGGCGTTGGGCACTGAAGCTTTCTTT.

V and J are TRBV2 and TRBJ2-1, with D possibly TRBD2 on 5 matching bases. The CDR3 loop spans 15 amino acids. Germline loops: CDR1 SNHLY, CDR2 FYNNEI. Trimming removed 4 bases at V and 5 bases at J, with 15 bases between. The CDR3 spells CASSGQRGLHNEQFF. The CDR3 DNA follows: TGTGCCAGCAGTGGGCAGCGCGGGCTCCACAATGAGCAGTTCTTC.

Only a few counts were recorded for this clone. The chain employs TRBV6-1 and TRBJ2-2; the D gene is possibly TRBD2 (5 bases). From germline, CDR1 is MNHNS and CDR2 SASEGT. The V end was cut by 8 bases, the J end by 4 bases, with 17 bases between. The CDR3 contains 15 residues. CDR3 loop: CASATAHTSTGELFF. In nucleotides, the CDR3 is TGTGCCAGCGCGACCGCCCACACTAGCACCGGGGAGCTGTTTTTT.

The rearrangement links TRBV5-1 to TRBJ2-3; 9 bases fit TRBD2. This CDR3 comprises 16 residues. Germline V gene sequence: CDR1 SGHRS, CDR2 YFSETQ. V was pared by 4 bases and J by 1 base, with 7 bases of the junction left unmatched. In nucleotides, the CDR3 is TGCGCCAGCAGCAGGGGACTAGCTGCAGGCACAGATACGCAGTATTTT. It yields the protein CASSRGLAAGTDTQYF.